This record looks at one T cell receptor beta chain sequence and its context. The record originates from a study of blood T cell repertoires in COVID-19. In germline, CDR1 is MNHEY, CDR2 SVGAGI. This CDR3 is 14 amino acids long. V was clipped by 8 bases and J by 0 bases, with 14 bases between them. As processed by the authors: Amplifying reference gene primers gave estimates of nucleated cell counts. The data were produced by immunoSEQ multiplex PCR, yet TCRdb's version contains in-frame clones alone and is incomplete. The V and J calls and clone size were taken over from that table, and D and trimming were inferred from the DNA. Of about 250,000 clones listed, approximately 86% are singletons.

The rearrangement links TRBV6-5 to TRBJ2-7, with D perhaps matching TRBD2 (5 bases). This TCR was recovered from a woman aged 55-75 years who had recovered from COVID-19. The sample taken for sequencing was peripheral blood. The CDR3 reads CASSIRADSYEQYF. DNA of the CDR3: TGTGCCAGCTCCATTCGAGCGGACTCCTACGAGCAGTACTTC.